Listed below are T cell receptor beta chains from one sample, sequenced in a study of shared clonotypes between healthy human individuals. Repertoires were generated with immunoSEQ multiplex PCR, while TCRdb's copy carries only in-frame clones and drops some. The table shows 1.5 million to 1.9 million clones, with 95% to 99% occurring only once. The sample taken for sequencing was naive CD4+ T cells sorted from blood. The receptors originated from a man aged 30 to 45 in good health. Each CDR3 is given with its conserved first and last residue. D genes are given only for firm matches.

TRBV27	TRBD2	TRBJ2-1	TGTGCCAGCAGTTTTGGCTTTAGCGGGAGGGATGAGCAGTTCTTC	CASSFGFSGRDEQFF
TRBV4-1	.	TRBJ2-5	TGCGCCAGCAGCCAAGGGCAGGGGGGTGTAGGGGAGACCCAGTACTTC	CASSQGQGGVGETQYF
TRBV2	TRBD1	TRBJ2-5	TGTGCCAGCAGTGAGGAAGGACAGGGCTTGGAGACCCAGTACTTC	CASSEEGQGLETQYF
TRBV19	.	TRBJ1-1	TGTGCCAGTAGTGGGGTGGATAGAGCTGAAGCTTTCTTT	CASSGVDRAEAFF
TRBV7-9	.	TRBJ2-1	TGTGCCAGCAGCTCCCCCGGGACTTACAATGAGCAGTTCTTC	CASSSPGTYNEQFF
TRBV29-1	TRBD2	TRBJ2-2	TGCAGCGTCCTCGGGGGGGAACCGAACACCGGGGAGCTGTTTTTT	CSVLGGEPNTGELFF
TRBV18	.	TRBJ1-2	TGTGCCAGCTCACCCCGGACCGCCAGCGTCTACACCTTC	CASSPRTASVYTF
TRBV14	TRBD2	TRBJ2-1	TGTGCCAGCAGCTCACGGACTAGCGGGAGGGCCTTAACTGAGCAGTTCTTC	CASSSRTSGRALTEQFF
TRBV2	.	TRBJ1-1	TGTGCCAGCAGGGGACACCTTAACACTGAAGCTTTCTTT	CASRGHLNTEAFF
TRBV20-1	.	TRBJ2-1	TGCAGTGGTCGCAACAATGAGCAGTTCTTC	CSGRNNEQFF